The rows below give T cell receptor beta chains drawn from one sample of a study of human T cells and chemical hapten exposure. TCRdb re-called the RACE reads through MiXCR, storing one row per CDR3 protein. The table lists tens of thousands of distinct CDR3 sequences, about 7% of them singletons. The material was whole blood, obtained in connection with sensitization to the hapten diphenylcyclopropenone (DPC). These receptors all stem from a woman aged 25 to 39 with alopecia areata. Some clones in this sample may be carry-over from other donors' samples. CDR3s include the opening cysteine and the closing phenylalanine or tryptophan. The D gene is left open where the match is weak. Rows give clone size only sometimes, using once, few, many, or a class for an expanded clone.

j_call d_call clone_size v_call cdr3_aa cdr3_nt
TRBJ1-1 . many TRBV2 CASSRIQNTEAFF TGTGCCAGCAGCCGCATCCAGAACACTGAAGCTTTCTTT
TRBJ1-1 . medium-sized TRBV29-1 CSSRDPEAFF TGCAGCAGCAGGGACCCTGAAGCTTTCTTT
TRBJ2-3 . many TRBV5-4 CASSLDRAGVRDTQYF TGTGCCAGCAGCTTGGACAGGGCCGGAGTTAGGGATACGCAGTATTTT
TRBJ2-3 . many TRBV9 CASGRENTDTQYF TGTGCCAGCGGACGTGAGAACACAGATACGCAGTATTTT
TRBJ1-5 TRBD1 many TRBV2 CASSVGQFSNQPQHF TGTGCCAGCAGCGTGGGACAGTTTAGCAATCAGCCCCAGCATTTT
TRBJ2-1 . many TRBV20-1 CSARASHEQFF TGCAGTGCTAGAGCCAGTCATGAGCAGTTCTTC
TRBJ1-1 . . TRBV30 CAWSPTANTEAFF TGTGCCTGGAGCCCGACAGCGAACACTGAAGCTTTCTTT
TRBJ1-1 TRBD1 many TRBV5-1 CASSFWDRGTEAFF TGCGCCAGCAGCTTCTGGGACAGGGGCACTGAAGCTTTCTTT
TRBJ2-3 TRBD2 many TRBV2 CASSEMAGVTDTQYF TGTGCCAGCAGTGAAATGGCGGGGGTGACAGATACGCAGTATTTT
TRBJ2-2 . many TRBV19 CASRTWGLVGELFF TGTGCCAGTAGAACGTGGGGCTTAGTGGGGGAGCTGTTTTTT
TRBJ1-2 TRBD1 few TRBV14 CASSQVGTGEDGYTF TGTGCCAGCAGCCAAGTAGGGACAGGGGAGGATGGCTACACCTTC
TRBJ1-1 TRBD1 many TRBV27 CASSASRGQRNTEAFF TGTGCCAGCAGTGCATCCAGGGGGCAAAGAAACACTGAAGCTTTCTTT
TRBJ1-3 . . TRBV5-1 CASSPGSSGNTIYF TGCGCCAGCAGCCCAGGGAGCTCTGGAAACACCATATATTTT
TRBJ2-3 . many TRBV20-1 CSRRDSSTDTQYF TGCAGTCGCCGGGACTCAAGCACAGATACGCAGTATTTT
TRBJ2-3 . many TRBV20-1 CSARGGSRTDTQYF TGCAGTGCTAGAGGGGGAAGTCGAACAGATACGCAGTATTTT
TRBJ2-7 . many TRBV20-1 CSARAFSYEQYF TGCAGTGCTAGAGCATTCTCCTACGAGCAGTACTTC
TRBJ1-5 . many TRBV2 CASQKTGSYSNQPQHF TGTGCCAGCCAGAAGACAGGATCCTATAGCAATCAGCCCCAGCATTTT
TRBJ1-1 . many TRBV6-2/TRBV6-3 CASSYPSNYHTEAFF TGTGCCAGCAGTTACCCCAGCAACTACCACACTGAAGCTTTCTTT
TRBJ1-4 . . TRBV2 CASSGGMGEKLFF TGTGCCAGCAGTGGGGGTATGGGTGAAAAACTGTTTTTT
TRBJ2-6 TRBD1 many TRBV3-1 CASSQAPTGDSGANVLTF TGTGCCAGCAGCCAAGCCCCGACAGGGGACTCTGGGGCCAACGTCCTGACTTTC
TRBJ1-1 TRBD1 . TRBV5-1 CASSYAPDRVNTEAFF TGCGCCAGCAGCTATGCCCCGGACAGGGTGAACACTGAAGCTTTCTTT
TRBJ2-7 TRBD2 many TRBV7-9 CASSLGSGQLSYEQYF TGTGCCAGCAGCTTAGGTAGCGGGCAACTCTCCTACGAGCAGTACTTC
TRBJ1-1 TRBD1 many TRBV10-3 CAISAGTGGVGTEAFF TGTGCCATCAGTGCGGGGACAGGGGGAGTGGGTACTGAAGCTTTCTTT
TRBJ2-7 . many TRBV5-5 CASSLEYSSPYEQYF TGTGCCAGCAGCTTGGAATACAGCTCACCCTACGAGCAGTACTTC
TRBJ1-5 TRBD1 many TRBV12-3/TRBV12-4 CASSPGTGGRMSSNQPQHF TGTGCCAGCAGCCCAGGGACAGGGGGCAGAATGAGTAGCAATCAGCCCCAGCATTTT
TRBJ1-4 . . TRBV12-5 CASGLIFLASATNEKLFF TGTGCTAGTGGTTTGATATTTTTGGCATCTGCAACTAATGAAAAACTGTTTTTT
TRBJ2-7 . many TRBV9 CASSVGPGSYEQYF TGTGCCAGCAGCGTAGGCCCTGGGTCCTACGAGCAGTACTTC
TRBJ2-7 . many TRBV7-2 CASSLSVRGGEQYF TGTGCCAGCAGCCTTAGTGTTAGAGGTGGAGAGCAGTACTTC
TRBJ2-7 TRBD1 many TRBV6-6 CASSPRQGPSPEQYF TGTGCCAGCAGCCCTCGACAGGGCCCCTCGCCGGAGCAGTACTTC
TRBJ1-1 . . TRBV12-5 CASGLEPGRLNTEAFF TGTGCTAGTGGTTTGGAACCGGGACGTCTGAACACTGAAGCTTTCTTT
TRBJ2-3 TRBD1 many TRBV5-1 CASSFGQGTDTQYF TGCGCCAGCAGCTTTGGACAGGGTACAGATACGCAGTATTTT
TRBJ1-6 . . TRBV11-2 CASSLDWGNSPLHF TGTGCCAGCAGCTTAGATTGGGGAAATTCACCCCTCCACTTT
TRBJ2-3 TRBD2 many TRBV2 CANRLAGTTDTQYF TGTGCCAACAGACTAGCGGGGACTACAGATACGCAGTATTTT
TRBJ2-7 . many TRBV7-2 CASSLVQGLGYEQYF TGTGCCAGCAGCTTAGTTCAGGGCTTAGGGTACGAGCAGTACTTC
TRBJ1-4 . many TRBV20-1 CSARSPGGTNEKLFF TGCAGTGCTAGAAGCCCCGGGGGCACTAATGAAAAACTGTTTTTT
TRBJ1-4 TRBD1 many TRBV18 CASSGKGQQNEKLFF TGTGCCAGCTCCGGAAAGGGACAGCAAAATGAAAAACTGTTTTTT
TRBJ2-1 TRBD1 many TRBV6-1 CASRLKTGRAHTDQRGEQFF TGTGCCAGCAGACTCAAGACAGGGAGAGCGCACACGGACCAAAGGGGTGAGCAGTTCTTC
TRBJ2-7 . many TRBV6-5 CASYSPGLVEQYF TGTGCCAGCTACTCCCCAGGGTTGGTCGAGCAGTACTTC
TRBJ1-1 . few TRBV6-5 CASSPPTYDTEAFF TGTGCCAGCAGCCCCCCAACGTACGACACTGAAGCTTTCTTT
TRBJ1-1 . many TRBV12-3/TRBV12-4 CASSGALGTEAFF TGTGCCAGCTCGGGGGCTCTGGGGACTGAAGCTTTCTTT
TRBJ1-3 TRBD1 many TRBV5-1 CASSLLGQKNTIYF TGCGCCAGCAGCTTGCTGGGACAGAAAAACACCATATATTTT
TRBJ1-5 TRBD1 many TRBV6-1 CASRRNRDSVLPSNQPQHF TGTGCCAGCAGACGAAACCGGGACAGTGTATTGCCTAGCAATCAGCCCCAGCATTTT
TRBJ1-2 . few TRBV12-3/TRBV12-4 CASSFQKIYGYTF TGTGCCAGCAGTTTTCAGAAGATCTATGGCTACACCTTC
TRBJ2-1 TRBD2 many TRBV5-6 CASSSPAGLFYNEQFF TGTGCCAGCAGCAGCCCCGCGGGACTATTCTACAATGAGCAGTTCTTC
TRBJ2-2 . many TRBV6-2/TRBV6-3 CASSYVRGFANTGELFF TGTGCCAGCAGTTACGTTAGGGGGTTCGCGAACACCGGGGAGCTGTTTTTT
TRBJ1-2 . many TRBV20-1 CSANGGSASGYTF TGCAGTGCCAACGGGGGGTCGGCCTCTGGCTACACCTTC
TRBJ1-3 . many TRBV30 CAWSHGGRSGNTIYF TGTGCCTGGAGCCATGGAGGGCGTTCAGGAAACACCATATATTTT
TRBJ2-6 . many TRBV7-9 CASRGRTGGFSGANVLTF TGTGCCAGCAGAGGAAGGACTGGCGGCTTCTCTGGGGCCAACGTCCTGACTTTC
TRBJ2-3 TRBD1 . TRBV10-3 CAIRTPLGTASSTDTQYF TGTGCCATCAGGACACCCCTCGGGACAGCCTCTAGCACAGATACGCAGTATTTT
TRBJ1-4 . many TRBV4-2 CASSQAQTNEKLFF TGTGCCAGCAGCCAAGCCCAGACTAATGAAAAACTGTTTTTT